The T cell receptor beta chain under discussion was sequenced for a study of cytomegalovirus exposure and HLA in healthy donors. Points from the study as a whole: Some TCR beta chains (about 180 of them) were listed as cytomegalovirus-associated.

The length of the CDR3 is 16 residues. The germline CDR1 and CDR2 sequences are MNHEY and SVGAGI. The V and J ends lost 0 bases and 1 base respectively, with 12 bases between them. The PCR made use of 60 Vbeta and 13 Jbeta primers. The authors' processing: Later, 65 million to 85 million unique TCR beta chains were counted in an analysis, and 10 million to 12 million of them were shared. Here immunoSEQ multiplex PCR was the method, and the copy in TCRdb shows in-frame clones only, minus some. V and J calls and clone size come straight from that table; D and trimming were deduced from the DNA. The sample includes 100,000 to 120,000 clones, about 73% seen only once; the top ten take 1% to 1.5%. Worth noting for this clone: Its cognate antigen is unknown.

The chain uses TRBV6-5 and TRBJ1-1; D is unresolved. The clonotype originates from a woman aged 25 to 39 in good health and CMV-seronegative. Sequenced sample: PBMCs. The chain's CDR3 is CASSYSSGRQNTEAFF. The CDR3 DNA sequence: TGTGCCAGCAGTTACTCCTCTGGCCGACAGAACACTGAAGCTTTCTTT.